The next 28 T cell receptor beta chains were all read from a single sample in a study of PD-1 blockade in classical Hodgkin lymphoma. Relapse was seen in all patients after autologous stem cell transplantation, and brentuximab vedotin exposure was variable. Starting with thawed PBMCs, CD4+ T cells were purified by magnetic negative selection. The protocol was immunoSEQ multiplex PCR, while the TCRdb copy is restricted to in-frame clones and leaves out a portion. Among about 12,000 clones listed, 65% to 85% were seen once. Source: CD4+ T cells from blood, taken at baseline. The source of these receptors is a human donor with classical Hodgkin lymphoma.

The chain uses TRBV5-5 and TRBJ1-5; TRBD1 agrees at 8 bases. Losses at the gene ends were 1 base for V and 4 bases for J; bases not matched to a gene: 13. Germline V CDR1 and CDR2: SGHKS, YYEKEE (reference sequence). This CDR3 spans 18 amino acids. CDR3 nucleotide sequence: TGTGCCAGCAGCTTGTCGACCCGGGACAGGAGTTGGAATCAGCCCCAGCATTTT. Its protein product is CASSLSTRDRSWNQPQHF.

V gene TRBV7-6 combines with J gene TRBJ2-3, with D uncertain. Per germline, CDR1 SGHVS and CDR2 FNYEAQ. The CDR3 has 13 amino acids. V was trimmed by 7 bases and J by 6 bases, leaving 14 bases between them. This CDR3 is CASTSDGRDTQYF. CDR3 nucleotide sequence: TGTGCCAGCACCTCGGACGGGCGGGATACGCAGTATTTT.

The rearrangement links TRBV6-5 to TRBJ1-3; D call uncertain. The germline V gene encodes CDR1 MNHEY and CDR2 SVGAGI. The CDR3 spans 13 residues. The V end was cut by 4 bases, the J end by 3 bases, with 7 bases between. CDR3 in DNA: TGTGCCAGCAGTTTAGTTCTTGGAAACACCATATATTTT. It translates to CASSLVLGNTIYF.

The chain combines TRBV2 with TRBJ1-2; D is unresolved. Trimming removed 4 bases from V and 6 bases from J, with 12 bases in between. CDR3 length equals 13 residues. Germline values: CDR1 SNHLY, CDR2 FYNNEI. DNA of the CDR3: TGTGCCAGCAGTGTAACAAAGCCCAATGGCTACACCTTC. It codes for CASSVTKPNGYTF.

This sequence joins TRBV7-9 and TRBJ1-5; no definite D call. Germline V CDR1 and CDR2: SEHNR, FQNEAQ (reference sequence). Trimming left V 5 bases short and J 4 bases short, with 9 bases between. This CDR3 has 13 amino acids. In DNA, the CDR3 is TGTGCCAGCAGCCCCACGGGTAATCAGCCCCAGCATTTT. Protein: CASSPTGNQPQHF.

The chain recombines TRBV7-2 with TRBJ1-1; 7 bases are shared with TRBD1. Germline V gene data show CDR1 as SGHTA and CDR2 as FQGNSA. J lost 0 bases, V lost 5 bases, and 3 bases had no gene match. The CDR3 runs to 14 residues. The CDR3 DNA reads as TGTGCCAGCAGCCGCGACAGGGTGAACACTGAAGCTTTCTTT. Amino acids: CASSRDRVNTEAFF.

The chain couples TRBV29-1 to TRBJ1-4, with 7 bases aligning to TRBD1. V trimming: 7 bases; J trimming: 10 bases; junction bases outside the gene matches: 6. Germline CDR1 SQVTM, CDR2 ANQGSEA. The length of the CDR3 is 11 residues. The CDR3 loop is CSASGGGKLFF. The CDR3 nucleotides read TGCAGCGCCTCAGGGGGGGGAAAACTGTTTTTT.

V is TRBV2 and J is TRBJ2-3; 7 nucleotides agree with TRBD1. Trimming took 4 bases from V and 3 from J; bases not matched to a gene: 4. The CDR3 has 14 amino acids. CDR1 is SNHLY, CDR2 FYNNEI, per germline. CDR3 sequence (DNA): TGTGCCAGCAGTGTGGGGACAGTAACAGATACGCAGTATTTT. Its translation: CASSVGTVTDTQYF.

This sequence joins TRBV7-2 and TRBJ2-5; tentative D call: TRBD2 (5 bases). The CDR3 length is 15 residues. Germline CDR1 reads SGHTA; CDR2 reads FQGNSA. V was pared by 1 base and J by 1 base, with 10 bases between. The CDR3 DNA sequence: TGTGCCAGCAGCTTAGATGGGAGAGTCCAAGAGACCCAGTACTTC. As protein: CASSLDGRVQETQYF.

This clone was recorded a few times. The chain combines TRBV4-2 with TRBJ1-6; TRBD1 agrees at 7 bases. The V gene end was trimmed by 4 bases and the J gene end by 9 bases; junction bases not matched to a gene: 3. This CDR3 has 13 amino acids. Germline CDR1 LGHNA, CDR2 YNFKEQ. In DNA, the CDR3 is TGTGCCAGCAGCCGTGACAGGGTTTCACCCCTCCACTTT. It encodes CASSRDRVSPLHF.

The V gene is TRBV7-2, the J gene TRBJ2-6; D gene uncertain. Trimming pared 6 bases from V and 3 bases from J, leaving 12 bases between. The germline CDR1 and CDR2 sequences are SGHTA and FQGNSA. The CDR3 is made up of 15 amino acids. The CDR3 spells CASRLIWSGANVLTF. Here the CDR3 DNA reads TGTGCCAGCAGGCTGATTTGGAGTGGGGCCAACGTCCTGACTTTC.

This chain joins TRBV16 and TRBJ1-4; TRBD1 agrees at 7 bases. This CDR3 is 17 amino acids long. The V and J ends lost 0 bases and 4 bases, in that order; junction bases with no gene match: 8. From germline, CDR1 is KGHSY and CDR2 FQNENV. CDR3 region: CASSQSGWDSFNEKLFF. The CDR3 DNA sequence: TGTGCCAGCAGCCAATCAGGATGGGACAGCTTTAATGAAAAACTGTTTTTT.

This clone was seen more than once but under ten times. The chain couples TRBV4-3 to TRBJ2-1; no clear D gene. Germline assignment: CDR1 LGHNA and CDR2 YSLEER. CDR3 length: 13 amino acids. V dropped 0 bases and J dropped 0 bases, with 0 bases sitting between them. For the CDR3, the DNA is TGCGCCAGCAGCCAAGACTCCTACAATGAGCAGTTCTTC. It yields the protein CASSQDSYNEQFF.

The table lists this clone with a few counts. The CDR3 here is CASSLGHRETEKLFF. The DNA of the CDR3 is TGTGCCAGCAGCTTAGGGCACAGGGAGACTGAAAAACTGTTTTTT. J is TRBJ1-4 and V is TRBV7-9, with a tentative D call TRBD1 (6 bases). V was clipped by 1 base and J by 7 bases, with 13 bases between them. This CDR3 region has 15 residues. Per germline, CDR1 SEHNR and CDR2 FQNEAQ (reference sequence).

CDR3: CASSLSAPDWGETQYF. CDR3 nucleotide sequence: TGCGCCAGCAGCTTGAGCGCACCTGATTGGGGGGAGACCCAGTACTTC. The chain joins TRBV5-1 to TRBJ2-5, with D possibly called TRBD1 or TRBD2 (5 bases each). The CDR3 loop spans 16 amino acids. V dropped 1 base and J dropped 5 bases, with 18 bases sitting between them. Per germline, CDR1 SGHRS and CDR2 YFSETQ.

This chain connects TRBV9 to TRBJ1-6; no firm D call. The germline V gene encodes CDR1 SGDLS and CDR2 YYNGEE. V dropped 1 base and J dropped 8 bases, with 7 bases sitting between them. CDR3 length: 13 amino acids. The CDR3 nucleotides are TGTGCCAGCAGCGTACAGAGGGATTCACCCCTCCACTTT. Protein product: CASSVQRDSPLHF.

The rearrangement uses TRBV9 and TRBJ2-7; tentative D call: TRBD1 (5 bases). The CDR3 spans 14 residues. With 0 bases removed from V and 3 bases from J, the gap between germline ends came to 10 bases. Germline lookup yields CDR1 SGDLS and CDR2 YYNGEE. The CDR3 coding sequence is TGTGCCAGCAGCGTAGACTTGGACAACTACGAGCAGTACTTC. This codes for CASSVDLDNYEQYF.

The genes are TRBV19 and TRBJ1-5; 8 bases map to TRBD1. This CDR3 has 15 amino acids. The ends lost 3 bases at V and 7 bases at J; junction bases unmatched: 8. Germline V gene lookup returns CDR1 LNHDA and CDR2 SQIVND (reference sequence). The CDR3 sequence is CASSIGQGGRQPQHF. The CDR3 coding sequence is TGTGCCAGTAGTATCGGACAGGGAGGTAGACAGCCCCAGCATTTT.

This clone was observed a single time. This rearrangement joins TRBV19 to TRBJ2-1, with D perhaps matching TRBD1 or TRBD2 (5 bases each). The V end lost 7 bases, the J end lost 8 bases, and 18 bases lay between the germline ends. From germline, CDR1 is LNHDA and CDR2 SQIVND (reference sequence). The CDR3 has 14 residues. CDR3 bases: TGTGCCAGTACCTTATTTCTTGGGGGTGATGAGCAGTTCTTC. Translating gives CASTLFLGGDEQFF.

V gene TRBV7-9 combines with J gene TRBJ2-7; D gene uncertain. V lost 5 bases to trimming and J lost 2 bases, with 16 bases between them. The CDR3 covers 15 residues. Germline CDR1 SEHNR, CDR2 FQNEAQ (reference sequence). The CDR3 DNA sequence: TGTGCCAGCAGCAAAGAAAGCACGTCAACCTACGAGCAGTACTTC. This codes for CASSKESTSTYEQYF.

The rearrangement uses TRBV7-2 and TRBJ1-4, with D hard to call. The CDR3 covers 15 residues. V shed 3 bases and J shed 4 bases, with 12 bases lying between them. Germline V lookup: CDR1 SGHTA, CDR2 FQGNSA. The CDR3 bases are TGTGCCAGCAGCTTGTTAGCAGGTTTTAATGAAAAACTGTTTTTT. Translating gives CASSLLAGFNEKLFF.

This chain links TRBV7-2 with TRBJ1-5, with D possibly matching TRBD1 (6 bases). This CDR3 is built from 13 residues. Germline V gene lookup returns CDR1 SGHTA and CDR2 FQGNSA. The V end lost 5 bases, the J end lost 4 bases, and 9 bases lay between the germline ends. The CDR3 sequence: CASSRQGNQPQHF. DNA of the CDR3: TGTGCCAGCAGCCGTCAGGGGAATCAGCCCCAGCATTTT. Together with reference TRBV7-2 and TRBJ1-5, the CDR3 gives the full variable domain: GAGVSQSPSNKVTEKGKDVELRCDPISGHTALYWYRQSLGQGLEFLIYFQGNSAPDKSGLPSDRFSAERTGGSVSTLTIQRTQQEDSAVYLCASSRQGNQPQHFGDGTRLSIL.

This clone was seen a few times. The chain joins TRBV5-5 to TRBJ1-3; D is unresolved. Germline CDR1 is SGHKS and CDR2 is YYEKEE (reference sequence). Trimming left V 2 bases short and J 6 bases short, with 3 bases between. The CDR3 spans 11 residues. CDR3 region: CASSLVNTIYF. CDR3 DNA sequence: TGTGCCAGCAGCTTAGTAAACACCATATATTTT.

The chain uses TRBV7-9 and TRBJ2-3; a weak D match, TRBD2 (5 bases). Trimming pared 0 bases from V and 1 base from J, leaving 5 bases between. The length of the CDR3 is 14 residues. Germline V gene data show CDR1 as SEHNR and CDR2 as FQNEAQ (reference sequence). In DNA form, the CDR3 reads TGTGCCAGCAGCTTAGCGAGGGGCACAGATACGCAGTATTTT. This translates into CASSLARGTDTQYF.

This clone was observed once. The chain has TRBV27 and TRBJ1-1, with D possibly being TRBD1 (5 bases). This CDR3 has 16 residues. CDR1 and CDR2 (germline): MNHEY, SMNVEV (reference sequence). V lost 5 bases and J 1 base, leaving 17 bases between the germline ends. The CDR3 DNA reads as TGTGCCAGCAGTCCTGGGGACTCTTTCAGGAACACTGAAGCTTTCTTT. This codes for CASSPGDSFRNTEAFF.

This rearrangement joins TRBV2 to TRBJ2-7; 7 bases are shared with TRBD1. With 7 bases clipped from V and 4 bases from J, the junction kept 1 base outside the gene matches. CDR3 size: 11 residues. Germline CDR1 reads SNHLY; CDR2 reads FYNNEI. Written as DNA, the CDR3 is TGTGCCAGCATCAGGGGGTACGAGCAGTACTTC. It yields the protein CASIRGYEQYF. The whole variable domain, filled in from reference TRBV2 and TRBJ2-7, reads EPEVTQTPSHQVTQMGQEVILRCVPISNHLYFYWYRQILGQKVEFLVSFYNNEISEKSEIFDDQFSVERPDGSNFTLKIRSTKLEDSAMYFCASIRGYEQYFGPGTRLTVT.

This clone has more than one count but fewer than ten. The chain employs TRBV2 and TRBJ1-2; weak D call: TRBD1 (5 bases). The V end lost 2 bases, the J end lost 6 bases, and 10 bases lay between the germline ends. The CDR3 spans 13 residues. CDR1 and CDR2 from the germline V gene are SNHLY and FYNNEI. This CDR3 is CASSETGEDGYTF. For the CDR3, the DNA is TGTGCCAGCAGTGAAACGGGGGAGGATGGCTACACCTTC.

This chain joins TRBV4-2 and TRBJ2-2; 9 nucleotides match TRBD2. The CDR3 has 18 amino acids. The J segment lost 2 bases and the V segment lost 0 bases, leaving 7 bases of the junction unmatched. Germline V gives CDR1 LGHNA, CDR2 YNFKEQ. The CDR3 sequence is CASSQDDSGGPNTGELFF. CDR3 DNA sequence: TGTGCCAGCAGCCAAGATGATAGCGGGGGCCCCAACACCGGGGAGCTGTTTTTT.